Below are 31 T cell receptor beta chains sequenced from a single sample in a study of T cells in Graves' hyperthyroidism and ophthalmopathy. The CDR3 regions of TCR beta were amplified from RNA transcripts. RT-PCR in the first round (using the HTBI primer set) targeted the TCR CDR3. TCRdb re-called the multiplex PCR reads through MiXCR, storing one row per CDR3 protein. The table includes hundreds of thousands of distinct CDR3 sequences, approximately 15% detected once. Sequenced sample: blood. The receptors stem from a middle-aged woman with Graves' ophthalmopathy.

This clonotype was detected ten times or more. The chain combines TRBV20-1 with TRBJ1-1; the D is unclear. The germline CDR1 and CDR2 sequences are DFQATT and SNEGSKA (reference sequence). This CDR3 is 12 amino acids long. Trimming took off 4 bases at V and 5 bases at J, with 11 bases between the two ends. CDR3 sequence reads: CSAKGGLTEAFF. The CDR3 coding sequence is TGCAGTGCTAAGGGAGGGCTGACTGAAGCTTTCTTT.

This clonotype was picked up many times. The chain employs TRBV3-1 and TRBJ1-2; D is uncertain. The CDR3 is 12 residues long. Germline V gene lookup returns CDR1 LGHDT and CDR2 YNNKEL (reference sequence). Between the trimmed V and J ends, which lost 5 bases and 5 bases, there was a span of 9 bases. This chain's CDR3 is CASSKDGYGYTF. CDR3 sequence (DNA): TGTGCCAGCAGCAAGGACGGTTATGGCTACACCTTC.

The rearrangement links TRBV6-1 to TRBJ1-6; 11 positions match TRBD1. Germline V lookup: CDR1 MNHNS, CDR2 SASEGT. This CDR3 has 13 residues. Trimming took 6 bases from V and 9 from J; bases not matched to a gene: 1. In DNA form, the CDR3 reads TGTGCCAGCAGGGGACAGGGGGGTTCACCCCTCCACTTT. The encoded protein is CASRGQGGSPLHF.

V and J are TRBV10-3 and TRBJ1-5, with a possible D match to TRBD1 (6 bases). The germline V and J ends were trimmed by 10 bases and 4 bases, with 14 bases remaining between them. CDR3 size: 13 residues. Germline CDR1 is ENHRY and CDR2 is SYGVKD. Here the CDR3 reads CATKDSGNQPQHF. As DNA, the CDR3 is TGTGCCACCAAGGACAGTGGGAATCAGCCCCAGCATTTT.

About this clonotype itself: A much larger clone differs from this one at a single base, so this may be a read error. DNA for the CDR3: TGCGCCAGCAGCTTGAACGCAGGGAATCGTGGAAACACCATATATTTT. It specifies CASSLNAGNRGNTIYF. This chain joins TRBV5-1 and TRBJ1-3, with a possible D match to TRBD1 (5 bases). Germline CDR1 SGHRS, CDR2 YFSETQ. CDR3 length: 16 amino acids. V was shortened by 1 base and J by 3 bases, with 14 bases between the two germline ends.

This clonotype was observed at least ten times. J is TRBJ2-2 and V is TRBV2, with D possibly TRBD2 on 6 matching bases. Trimming took off 4 bases at V and 4 bases at J, with 13 bases between the two ends. Germline V gene lookup returns CDR1 SNHLY and CDR2 FYNNEI. This CDR3 spans 15 amino acids. Here the CDR3 reads CASSAGSTGTGELFF. CDR3 sequence (DNA): TGTGCCAGCAGTGCCGGGAGCACGGGCACCGGGGAGCTGTTTTTT.

The chain carries TRBV30 and TRBJ2-2; 8 bases align to TRBD1. This CDR3 has 15 amino acids. V was pared by 3 bases and J by 5 bases, with 8 bases of the junction left unmatched. The germline gives CDR1 GTSNPN, CDR2 SVGIG (reference sequence). In DNA form, the CDR3 reads TGTGCCTGGAGAAAGACAGGGGTCAGAACCGGGGAGCTGTTTTTT. Amino acid sequence: CAWRKTGVRTGELFF.

This clonotype was counted at least ten times. The chain is built from TRBV12-3 or TRBV12-4 and TRBJ2-1; a weak D match, TRBD1 (5 bases). The CDR3 has 15 residues. The ends were cut back, 3 bases at V and 4 bases at J, with 13 bases in the middle. CDR3 in amino acids: CASSFMGQRYNEQFF. CDR3 nucleotide sequence: TGTGCCAGCAGTTTCATGGGGCAAAGATACAATGAGCAGTTCTTC.

A note on this clonotype: Just one base apart from a much larger clone, this may be a read error. CDR3 region: CASSEGPVDTGTQYF. CDR3 coding DNA: TGTGCCAGCAGTGAAGGGCCGGTAGACACAGGTACGCAGTATTTT. The chain has TRBV25-1 and TRBJ2-3; maybe TRBD1 (5 bases). The CDR3 is made up of 15 amino acids. From germline, CDR1 is MGHDK and CDR2 SYGVNS.

The chain combines TRBV29-1 with TRBJ1-1, with a weak D call TRBD1 (5 bases). V was cut by 3 bases and J by 1 base, with 9 bases left in between. Germline lookup yields CDR1 SQVTM and CDR2 ANQGSEA. This CDR3 spans 13 amino acids. CDR3 nucleotides: TGCAGCGTTGAGGGGGTACGGAACACTGAAGCTTTCTTT. Its translation is CSVEGVRNTEAFF.

This clonotype was recorded a few times. The CDR3 loop reads CASSVRDTQYF. CDR3 nucleotide sequence: TGCGCCAGCAGCGTCCGGGATACGCAGTATTTT. The chain employs TRBV5-1 and TRBJ2-3, with D unresolved. Germline-derived CDR1 and CDR2 are SGHRS and YFSETQ. The CDR3 consists of 11 residues. V was shortened by 4 bases and J by 6 bases, with 6 bases between the two germline ends.

This clonotype was detected many times. V and J are TRBV20-1 and TRBJ2-7; 7 nucleotides align to TRBD1. With 5 bases clipped from V and 5 bases from J, the junction kept 9 bases outside the gene matches. Germline V gene lookup returns CDR1 DFQATT and CDR2 SNEGSKA (reference sequence). CDR3 size: 13 residues. DNA of the CDR3: TGCAGTGCTTCCTACGACAGGGCGGACGAGCAGTACTTC. Protein: CSASYDRADEQYF.

This chain joins TRBV10-3 and TRBJ2-7; D possibly corresponds to TRBD2 (6 bases). This CDR3 is built from 15 residues. Germline loops: CDR1 ENHRY, CDR2 SYGVKD. The ends were cut back, 4 bases at V and 3 bases at J, with 16 bases in the middle. In nucleotides, the CDR3 is TGTGCCATCAGTGGAAGGGCGGGGTTGAACTACGAGCAGTACTTC. It is translated as CAISGRAGLNYEQYF.

This clonotype appeared many times. The CDR3 sequence: CSASPAPRGGTDTQYF. The CDR3 region has the DNA TGCAGTGCTAGCCCGGCCCCCCGGGGGGGCACAGATACGCAGTATTTT. The chain employs TRBV20-1 and TRBJ2-3, with 7 bases matching TRBD2. This CDR3 has 16 amino acids. In germline, CDR1 is DFQATT, CDR2 SNEGSKA (reference sequence). The V gene end was trimmed by 3 bases and the J gene end by 1 base; junction bases not matched to a gene: 10.

The chain uses TRBV6-6 and TRBJ2-5, with D uncertain. Trimming cost V 0 bases and J 4 bases, with 9 bases left between them. Germline CDR1 is MNHNY and CDR2 is SVGAGI (reference sequence). CDR3 length equals 14 residues. CDR3 sequence reads: CASSYSSVSETQYF. The DNA for the CDR3 is TGTGCCAGCAGTTACTCGTCAGTATCAGAGACCCAGTACTTC.

This clonotype was observed a few times. This sequence may be a read error, since a much larger clone differs from it by one base. This chain uses TRBV27 with TRBJ2-3, with D maybe TRBD2 (6 bases). The V gene's germline CDR1 is MNHEY and CDR2 SMNVEV (reference sequence). This CDR3 comprises 13 residues. The V and J ends lost 7 bases and 3 bases respectively, with 11 bases between them. The CDR3 here is CASMVSGTDTQYF. The CDR3 DNA follows: TGTGCCAGCATGGTCAGCGGGACAGATACGCAGTATTTT.

This clonotype was seen only a few times. The V gene is TRBV30, the J gene TRBJ2-7; 7 bases are shared with TRBD2. From germline, CDR1 is GTSNPN and CDR2 SVGIG (reference sequence). The CDR3 covers 14 residues. V trimming: 0 bases; J trimming: 2 bases; junction bases outside the gene matches: 4. The CDR3 is CAWSVVAGAYEQYF. CDR3 nucleotide sequence: TGTGCCTGGAGTGTCGTGGCGGGAGCCTACGAGCAGTACTTC.

This clonotype was recorded at least ten times. This chain connects TRBV5-1 to TRBJ2-1, with a weak D call TRBD1 (5 bases). This CDR3 contains 15 residues. Trimming shortened V by 0 bases and J by 2 bases, and 9 bases separated the two germline ends. CDR1 is SGHRS and CDR2 is YFSETQ in the germline V gene. The CDR3 sequence is CASSLATGPYNEQFF. The CDR3 coding sequence is TGCGCCAGCAGCTTGGCCACAGGTCCCTACAATGAGCAGTTCTTC.

The CDR3 nucleotides read TGTGCCAGCACGACTGGACAGGGGACCCACGAGCAGTACTTC. Residues: CASTTGQGTHEQYF. The V and J genes are TRBV2 and TRBJ2-7; 9 nucleotides line up with TRBD1. V lost 7 bases, J lost 5 bases, and 9 bases stayed unmatched. The CDR3 extends over 14 amino acids. CDR1 and CDR2 from the germline V gene are SNHLY and FYNNEI.

This clonotype showed up just a few times. The gene calls are TRBV12-3 or TRBV12-4 and TRBJ1-6, with TRBD1 identical over 10 bases. The CDR3 spans 15 residues. Trimming cost V 5 bases and J 10 bases; bases outside gene matches: 8. CDR3 amino acids: CASSPRDRGWSPLHF. CDR3 coding DNA: TGTGCCAGCAGTCCCCGGGACAGGGGTTGGTCACCCCTCCACTTT.

This clonotype was detected only a few times. V is TRBV12-3 or TRBV12-4 and J is TRBJ1-2, with TRBD1 as a possible D gene (5 bases). CDR3 length: 14 amino acids. Trimming cost V 6 bases and J 4 bases, with 15 bases left between them. The CDR3 is CASSPPGPRYGYTF. The CDR3 DNA follows: TGTGCCAGCAGCCCCCCGGGGCCCCGCTATGGCTACACCTTC.

V and J are TRBV6-2 or TRBV6-3 and TRBJ1-1; possible D gene TRBD1, 5 bases. The V gene's germline CDR1 is MNHEY and CDR2 SVGEGT. CDR3 length: 14 residues. Trimming removed 2 bases at V and 1 base at J, with 8 bases between. This CDR3 reads CASSYRGENTEAFF. The CDR3 nucleotides read TGTGCCAGCAGTTACAGGGGTGAGAACACTGAAGCTTTCTTT.

This clonotype was seen many times. This chain connects TRBV28 to TRBJ1-6; 9 nucleotides align to TRBD1. Germline trimming cut 6 bases from V and 10 bases from J; bases unmatched to any gene: 7. The germline CDR1 and CDR2 sequences are MDHEN and SYDVKM. The CDR3 sequence is 14 residues long. The DNA for the CDR3 is TGTGCCAGCAGAAACAGGGGGCAGGCGTCACCCCTCCACTTT. Amino acids: CASRNRGQASPLHF.

This clonotype has more than one count but fewer than ten. This chain connects TRBV24-1 to TRBJ1-6; weak D call: TRBD1 (6 bases). The CDR3 runs 15 residues. V lost 2 bases and J lost 7, with 11 bases in between. CDR1 is KGHDR, CDR2 SFDVKD, per germline. CDR3 DNA: TGTGCCACCAGTGATTCCCGGACAGCGAATTCACCCCTCCACTTT. Protein sequence: CATSDSRTANSPLHF.

The chain is built from TRBV20-1 and TRBJ2-5, with 9 bases matching TRBD2. This CDR3 has 15 residues. Looked up from germline, CDR1 is DFQATT and CDR2 is SNEGSKA (reference sequence). V shed 6 bases and J 3 bases; nucleotides not matched to a gene: 11. CDR3 in amino acids: CSADERREGEETQYF. Written as DNA, the CDR3 is TGCAGTGCAGACGAAAGGCGGGAGGGAGAAGAGACCCAGTACTTC.

CDR3 amino acids: CASSLGQLGTDTQYF. CDR3 sequence (DNA): TGTGCCAGCAGTTTAGGACAGCTCGGGACAGATACGCAGTATTTT. V and J are TRBV28 and TRBJ2-3; possibly TRBD1 for D (6 bases). Trimming left V 2 bases short and J 3 bases short, with 12 bases between. CDR1 and CDR2 from the germline V gene are MDHEN and SYDVKM. CDR3 length: 15 residues.

The chain employs TRBV5-1 and TRBJ1-2; D perhaps matches TRBD1 (5 bases). Germline-derived CDR1 and CDR2 are SGHRS and YFSETQ. The CDR3 extends over 15 amino acids. V gave up 0 bases and J gave up 2 bases, with 11 bases separating them. The CDR3 region has the DNA TGCGCCAGCAGCTTGGGATGGGGCCAGAACTATGGCTACACCTTC. Translation gives CASSLGWGQNYGYTF. Full variable domain (outside the CDR3, taken from reference TRBV5-1 and TRBJ1-2): KAGVTQTPRYLIKTRGQQVTLSCSPISGHRSVSWYQQTPGQGLQFLFEYFSETQRNKGNFPGRFSGRQFSNSRSEMNVSTLELGDSALYLCASSLGWGQNYGYTFGSGTRLTVV.

This clonotype was recorded at least ten times. This chain joins TRBV20-1 and TRBJ2-1; no clear D. V was shortened by 0 bases and J by 6 bases, with 9 bases between the two germline ends. The CDR3 contains 13 residues. Germline V gives CDR1 DFQATT, CDR2 SNEGSKA (reference sequence). For the CDR3, the DNA is TGCAGTGCTAGAGATATGGGGATCAATGAGCAGTTCTTC. Its protein product is CSARDMGINEQFF.

The DNA of the CDR3 is TGTGCCAGTTCCTTCCAACAGGGTCCAGATACGCAGTATTTT. This gives the protein CASSFQQGPDTQYF. This rearrangement joins TRBV19 to TRBJ2-3; tentatively, D is TRBD1 (6 bases). The CDR3 is made up of 14 amino acids. Germline-derived CDR1 and CDR2 are LNHDA and SQIVND (reference sequence). Trimming cost V 8 bases and J 4 bases, with 16 bases left between them.

This clonotype came up a few times. This rearrangement joins TRBV29-1 to TRBJ1-2; 7 bases are shared with TRBD1. There are 13 residues in the CDR3. The V gene end was trimmed by 7 bases and the J gene end by 4 bases; junction bases not matched to a gene: 9. Looked up from germline, CDR1 is SQVTM and CDR2 is ANQGSEA. Here the CDR3 reads CSAGAGDSYGYTF. In nucleotides, the CDR3 is TGCAGCGCTGGGGCAGGGGACAGCTATGGCTACACCTTC.

This clonotype was counted a few times. This chain links TRBV12-3 or TRBV12-4 with TRBJ2-2, with D possibly TRBD1 on 5 matching bases. This CDR3 is 15 amino acids long. Trimming left V 3 bases short and J 5 bases short, with 13 bases between. The CDR3: CASSFSRVGTGELFF. CDR3 nucleotide sequence: TGTGCCAGCAGTTTCAGCAGGGTTGGTACCGGGGAGCTGTTTTTT.